The rows below give T cell receptor beta chains drawn from one sample of a study of T cell repertoires in cytomegalovirus infection. Each CDR3 protein gets one entry after TCRdb re-called the reads with MiXCR. The repertoire holds around 360,000 distinct CDR3 sequences, with about 35% as singletons. These TCRs are of unknown antigen specificity. The input for sequencing was cultured PBMCs, taken from culture after CMV antigen stimulation. These receptors originate from a human donor in good health (CMV status not recorded). Some clones in this sample may be carry-over from other donors' samples. CDR3s include the opening cysteine and the closing phenylalanine or tryptophan. Each record gives: V gene, CDR3 length, clone size, J gene, D gene, CDR3 protein, CDR3 DNA. D genes are given only for firm matches. A clone size is listed for some rows: how often the clone was seen (once, few, many), or a class if it is expanded.

>TRBV7-2|15|few|TRBJ2-3|NA
CASSSDGGRTDTQYF
TGTGCCAGCAGCTCAGATGGGGGTAGAACAGATACGCAGTATTTT
>TRBV3-1|13|many|TRBJ2-1|NA
CASSPDLRSGQFF
TGTGCCAGCAGCCCGGACTTACGCAGTGGGCAGTTCTTC
>TRBV7-2|14|NA|TRBJ2-7|NA
CASSLTTGPYEQYF
TGTGCCAGCAGCCTCACAACAGGTCCCTACGAGCAGTACTTC
>TRBV28|19|NA|TRBJ1-5|TRBD1
CASRFRTTGLISSNQPQHF
TGTGCCAGCAGGTTTAGGACGACAGGGCTCATAAGTAGCAATCAGCCCCAGCATTTT
>TRBV7-9|15|few|TRBJ2-3|NA
CASSPRGDGLDTQYF
TGTGCCAGCAGCCCACGGGGAGACGGTTTAGATACGCAGTATTTT
>TRBV28|13|NA|TRBJ2-7|NA
CASSPPGPQGQYF
TGTGCCAGCAGTCCCCCGGGTCCTCAAGGGCAGTACTTC
>TRBV7-2|15|few|TRBJ2-1|TRBD2
CASSTAGTSGREQFF
TGTGCCAGCAGTACCGCCGGGACTAGCGGGAGGGAGCAGTTCTTC
>TRBV6-4|14|NA|TRBJ1-1|NA
CASSKGLWETEAFF
TGTGCCAGCAGTAAAGGACTCTGGGAAACTGAAGCTTTCTTT
>TRBV2|16|few|TRBJ2-1|TRBD2
CASSAWGLAGPNEQFF
TGTGCCAGCAGTGCCTGGGGACTAGCGGGACCCAATGAGCAGTTCTTC
>TRBV7-2|15|many|TRBJ2-1|TRBD1
CASSPQGARGNEQFF
TGTGCCAGCAGCCCACAGGGGGCGCGTGGCAATGAGCAGTTCTTC
>TRBV4-1|15|few|TRBJ1-6|NA
CASSQVEGVGSPLHF
TGCGCCAGCAGCCAAGTCGAGGGTGTGGGTTCACCCCTCCACTTT
>TRBV19|15|NA|TRBJ2-3|NA
CASSIWGSGTDTQYF
TGTGCCAGTAGTATTTGGGGTAGCGGCACAGATACGCAGTATTTT
>TRBV4-1|16|NA|TRBJ1-2|TRBD1
CASSQVGTGINYGYTF
TGCGCCAGCAGCCAGGTCGGGACAGGGATTAACTATGGCTACACCTTC
>TRBV19|13|NA|TRBJ2-5|NA
CASSIRLWETQYF
TGTGCCAGTAGTATACGGCTGTGGGAGACCCAGTACTTC
>TRBV19|15|few|TRBJ2-7|NA
CASSFTRRDSYEQYF
TGTGCCAGTAGTTTTACAAGACGGGACTCCTACGAGCAGTACTTC
>TRBV19|16|few|TRBJ2-7|TRBD1
CASSIHGTGGIYEQYF
TGTGCCAGTAGTATCCACGGGACAGGGGGCATATACGAGCAGTACTTC
>TRBV19|15|few|TRBJ2-6|NA
CASSIRSSGANVLTF
TGTGCCAGTAGTATCAGAAGTTCTGGGGCCAACGTCCTGACTTTC
>TRBV9|18|once|TRBJ2-3|TRBD2
CASSDRVLSGTSTDTQYF
TGTGCCAGCAGCGATAGGGTTCTCAGCGGGACTAGCACAGATACGCAGTATTTT
>TRBV7-6|15|NA|TRBJ2-5|TRBD2
CASSFGTRGQETQYF
TGTGCCAGCAGCTTCGGGACTAGAGGGCAAGAGACCCAGTACTTC
>TRBV7-2|13|many|TRBJ1-2|NA
CASSPGQSRGYTF
TGTGCCAGCAGTCCCGGGCAGTCTCGGGGCTACACCTTC
>TRBV7-2|13|NA|TRBJ2-5|NA
CASSDGAPGTQYF
TGTGCCAGCAGCGACGGGGCGCCTGGCACCCAGTACTTC
>TRBV4-1|15|NA|TRBJ2-5|TRBD2
CASRPTSGRAETQYF
TGCGCCAGCAGGCCGACTAGCGGGAGGGCAGAGACCCAGTACTTC
>TRBV25-1|15|NA|TRBJ1-2|NA
CASSEVGGANYGYTF
TGTGCCAGCAGTGAAGTTGGAGGGGCCAACTATGGCTACACCTTC
>TRBV7-9|13|once|TRBJ1-4|TRBD1
CASSPGGQGKLFF
TGTGCCAGCAGCCCGGGGGGACAGGGAAAACTGTTTTTT
>TRBV27|16|NA|TRBJ2-7|NA
CASSLRGRDLEYEQYF
TGTGCCAGCAGTTTACGCGGTAGGGACTTAGAGTACGAGCAGTACTTC
>TRBV6-2/TRBV6-3|14|NA|TRBJ2-1|TRBD2
CASRTGTKGGEQFF
TGTGCCAGCAGAACCGGGACTAAAGGAGGTGAGCAGTTCTTC
>TRBV7-2|15|many|TRBJ2-5|NA
CASSFHGTSLETQYF
TGTGCCAGCAGCTTCCACGGGACCTCTTTAGAGACCCAGTACTTC
>TRBV27|13|NA|TRBJ2-7|TRBD1
CASRSGGGNEQYF
TGTGCCAGCAGGTCAGGGGGCGGAAACGAGCAGTACTTC
>TRBV27|15|NA|TRBJ1-2|NA
CASSLSRTKVYGYTF
TGTGCCAGCAGTTTATCCAGGACGAAGGTCTATGGCTACACCTTC
>TRBV29-1|14|NA|TRBJ1-5|TRBD1
CSVGDRDVRQPQHF
TGCAGCGTTGGAGACAGGGACGTTCGTCAGCCCCAGCATTTT
>TRBV27|16|NA|TRBJ2-7|NA
CASSHGGIGGGGEQYF
TGTGCCAGCAGTCATGGCGGGATCGGGGGAGGCGGCGAGCAGTACTTC
>TRBV7-2|13|NA|TRBJ2-1|TRBD1
CASSLTGSYEQFF
TGTGCCAGCAGCTTGACAGGGTCCTATGAGCAGTTCTTC
>TRBV7-6|16|few|TRBJ2-5|NA
CASSSGTPTYQETQYF
TGTGCCAGCAGCTCCGGGACACCTACCTACCAAGAGACCCAGTACTTC
>TRBV7-2|15|few|TRBJ2-7|TRBD2
CASSYQAGDFYEQYF
TGTGCCAGCAGCTATCAGGCGGGAGATTTTTACGAGCAGTACTTC
>TRBV6-2/TRBV6-3|17|few|TRBJ1-1|NA
CASSYSIQRRRNTEAFF
TGTGCCAGCAGTTACTCGATACAGCGGCGGAGGAACACTGAAGCTTTCTTT
>TRBV24-1|13|NA|TRBJ2-4|NA
CATSAAGENIQYF
TGTGCCACCAGTGCCGCCGGGGAAAACATTCAGTACTTC
>TRBV6-2/TRBV6-3|15|NA|TRBJ1-1|NA
CASFTVRGLGTEAFF
TGTGCCAGTTTCACCGTACGGGGATTAGGCACTGAAGCTTTCTTT
>TRBV27|14|NA|TRBJ1-6|TRBD1
CASSEQGVNSPLHF
TGTGCCAGCAGTGAGCAGGGGGTGAATTCACCCCTCCACTTT
>TRBV29-1|12|NA|TRBJ1-2|NA
CSVGGPDYGYTF
TGCAGCGTTGGAGGACCGGACTATGGCTACACCTTC
>TRBV7-2|15|many|TRBJ2-6|NA
CASSLIAPGANVLTF
TGTGCCAGCAGCTTAATAGCGCCTGGGGCCAACGTCCTGACTTTC
>TRBV4-1|16|few|TRBJ1-3|NA
CASSQAGTGRGNTIYF
TGCGCCAGCAGCCAAGCCGGAACAGGGAGAGGAAACACCATATATTTT
>TRBV28|13|NA|TRBJ1-1|NA
CASSLRRISEAFF
TGTGCCAGCAGTTTGCGTAGGATCTCGGAAGCTTTCTTT
>TRBV11-2|17|NA|TRBJ2-2|NA
CASSPFRDTALAGELFF
TGTGCCAGCAGCCCCTTCCGGGACACGGCCTTGGCCGGGGAGCTGTTTTTT
>TRBV27|13|few|TRBJ1-1|TRBD1
CASKDRVATEAFF
TGTGCCAGCAAGGACAGGGTTGCCACTGAAGCTTTCTTT
>TRBV7-2|13|few|TRBJ1-4|NA
CASSFKQEHKLFF
TGTGCCAGCAGCTTTAAACAGGAACATAAACTGTTTTTT
>TRBV7-6|13|NA|TRBJ2-5|NA
CASSSQTQETQYF
TGTGCCAGCAGCTCCCAGACCCAAGAGACCCAGTACTTC
>TRBV6-6|13|NA|TRBJ2-3|NA
CASEKRIPDTQYF
TGTGCCAGCGAAAAGCGGATCCCAGATACGCAGTATTTT
>TRBV7-2|11|few|TRBJ2-5|NA
CASGAQETQYF
TGTGCCAGCGGGGCTCAAGAGACCCAGTACTTC
>TRBV15|14|few|TRBJ2-5|NA
CATSFVGRQETQYF
TGTGCCACCAGTTTTGTGGGGCGCCAGGAGACCCAGTACTTC
>TRBV7-2|14|NA|TRBJ2-3|NA
CASSLQPATDTQYF
TGTGCCAGCAGCCTCCAGCCGGCCACAGATACGCAGTATTTT
>TRBV7-8|13|NA|TRBJ1-4|NA
CASSPMGRFELFF
TGTGCCAGCAGCCCTATGGGAAGATTTGAACTGTTTTTT
>TRBV20-1|15|NA|TRBJ2-3|NA
CSARTARQQADTQYF
TGCAGTGCTAGGACTGCGCGGCAACAGGCAGATACGCAGTATTTT
>TRBV10-3|17|NA|TRBJ1-2|TRBD1
CAISEPDRGQSNYGYTF
TGTGCCATCAGTGAGCCGGACAGGGGGCAAAGTAACTATGGCTACACCTTC
>TRBV7-6|20|few|TRBJ2-5|TRBD2
CASSLVTSGVTTENQETQYF
TGTGCCAGCAGCTTAGTTACTAGCGGGGTTACAACTGAAAATCAAGAGACCCAGTACTTC